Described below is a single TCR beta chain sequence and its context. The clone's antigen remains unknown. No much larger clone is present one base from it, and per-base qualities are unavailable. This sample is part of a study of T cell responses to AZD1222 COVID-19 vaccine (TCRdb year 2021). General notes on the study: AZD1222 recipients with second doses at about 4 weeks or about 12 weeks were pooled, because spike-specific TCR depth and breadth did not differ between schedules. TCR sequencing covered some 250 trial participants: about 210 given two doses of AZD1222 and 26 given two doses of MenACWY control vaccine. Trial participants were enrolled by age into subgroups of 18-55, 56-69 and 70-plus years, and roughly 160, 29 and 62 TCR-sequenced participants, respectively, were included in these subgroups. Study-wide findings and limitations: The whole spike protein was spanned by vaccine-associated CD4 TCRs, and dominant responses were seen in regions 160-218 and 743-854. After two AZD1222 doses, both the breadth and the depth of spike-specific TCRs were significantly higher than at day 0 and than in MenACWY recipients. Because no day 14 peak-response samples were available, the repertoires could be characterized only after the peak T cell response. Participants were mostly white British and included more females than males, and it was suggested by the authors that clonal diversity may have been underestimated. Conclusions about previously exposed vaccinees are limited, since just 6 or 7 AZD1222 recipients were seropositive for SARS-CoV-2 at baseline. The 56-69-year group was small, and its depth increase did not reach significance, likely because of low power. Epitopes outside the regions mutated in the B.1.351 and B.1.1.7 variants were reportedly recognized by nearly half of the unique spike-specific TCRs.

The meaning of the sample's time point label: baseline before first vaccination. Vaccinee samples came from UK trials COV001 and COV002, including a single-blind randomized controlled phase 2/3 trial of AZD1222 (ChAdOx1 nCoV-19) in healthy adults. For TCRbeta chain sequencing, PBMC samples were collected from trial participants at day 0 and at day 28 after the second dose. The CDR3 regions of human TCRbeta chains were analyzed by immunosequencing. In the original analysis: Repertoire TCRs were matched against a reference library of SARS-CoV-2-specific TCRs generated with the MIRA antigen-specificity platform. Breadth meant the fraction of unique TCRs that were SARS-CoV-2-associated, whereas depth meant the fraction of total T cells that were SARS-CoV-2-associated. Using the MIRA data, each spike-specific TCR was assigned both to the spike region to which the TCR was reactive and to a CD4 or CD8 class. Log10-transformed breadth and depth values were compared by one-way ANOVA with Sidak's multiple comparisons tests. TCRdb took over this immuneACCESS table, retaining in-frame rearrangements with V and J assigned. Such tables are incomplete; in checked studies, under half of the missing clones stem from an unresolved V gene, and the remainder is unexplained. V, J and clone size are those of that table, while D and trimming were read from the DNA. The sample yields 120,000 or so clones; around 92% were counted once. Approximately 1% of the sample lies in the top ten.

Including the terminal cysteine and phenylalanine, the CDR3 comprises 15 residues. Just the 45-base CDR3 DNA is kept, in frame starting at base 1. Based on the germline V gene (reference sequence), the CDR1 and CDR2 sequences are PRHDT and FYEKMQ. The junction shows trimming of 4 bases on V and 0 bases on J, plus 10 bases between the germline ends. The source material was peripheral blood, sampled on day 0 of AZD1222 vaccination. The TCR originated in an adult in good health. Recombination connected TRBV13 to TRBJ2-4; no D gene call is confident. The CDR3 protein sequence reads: CASSSSSVAKNIQYF. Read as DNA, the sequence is TGTGCCAGCAGCTCGTCCTCTGTAGCCAAAAACATTCAGTACTTC.